This T cell receptor beta chain was sequenced for a study of T cells in Graves' hyperthyroidism and ophthalmopathy. Looking at the study overall: Peripheral blood collection took place at initial diagnosis, before any treatment. Study-wide points: Ophthalmopathy was model-predicted a median about 6.9 months pre-onset.

V was shortened by 1 base and J by 5 bases, with 11 bases between the two germline ends. Germline V lookup: CDR1 DFQATT, CDR2 SNEGSKA (reference sequence). This CDR3 is 14 amino acids long. TCR beta CDR3 regions were amplified from RNA transcripts. The TCR CDR3 first-round RT-PCR relied on the HTBI primer set. TCRdb itself ran the multiplex PCR reads through MiXCR, one entry per CDR3 protein. The data show about 600,000 distinct CDR3 sequences, 13% to 15% seen once. In its sample, this clonotype was seen many times. What it binds is unknown. The chain is built from TRBV20-1 and TRBJ2-2; D gene uncertain. Material: blood. This clonotype was obtained from a woman aged 18 to 35 with Graves' ophthalmopathy. CDR3 residues: CSARVGSQTGELFF. CDR3 sequence (DNA): TGCAGTGCTAGAGTGGGTTCTCAGACCGGGGAGCTGTTTTTT.